The T cell receptor beta chain under discussion was sequenced for a study of cytomegalovirus exposure and HLA in healthy donors. Broader study findings: Among donors in an Asian-associated ancestry cluster, a later analysis reportedly found fewer N-insertions than the approximately 700-donor mean.

Vbeta (60) and Jbeta (13) primers were used in the PCR. Clones were read by immunoSEQ multiplex PCR, and TCRdb kept only the in-frame ones, dropping some. The top ten hold about 2.6% of the sample, which has some 200,000 clones, approximately 88% seen once. With V trimmed by 5 bases and J by 4 bases, 5 bases remained unmatched. Per germline, CDR1 SGHTA and CDR2 FQGNSA. There are 14 residues in the CDR3. Of note for this clone: Its antigen remains unidentified.

V and J are TRBV7-2 and TRBJ2-4; 7 bases map to TRBD1. The sequence was obtained from a woman aged 45-60 years in good health and CMV-seropositive. Source material: PBMCs. This chain's CDR3 is CASSLGTEKNIQYF. The CDR3 region has the DNA TGTGCCAGCAGCCTCGGGACAGAGAAAAACATTCAGTACTTC.